This TCR beta chain is from a study of blood T cell repertoires in COVID-19. As for the study in general: Italy, Spain and the United States were the sources of the convalescent and acute COVID-19 samples. From T cells, B-cell-depleted T cells, or PBMCs came the material, which was cDNA or gDNA.

Produced via immunoSEQ multiplex PCR; TCRdb's table is partial and in-frame only. Seen here are fewer than 350,000 clones, more than 70% observed once, and the top ten hold roughly 2%. Ages ranged from about 18 to 89 years, with residence in about two dozen US areas. Assignment of participants to cohorts was predicated upon participant-reported clinical history. Sequenced sample: PBMCs or T cells enriched from blood (not recorded which). The sequence came from a woman between 55 and 75 years old in a cohort exposed to, infected with or recovered from COVID-19 (not recorded which).

Here the CDR3 reads CASSVGTGAYSNQPQHF. As DNA, the CDR3 is TGTGCCAGCAGCGTCGGGACAGGGGCATATAGCAATCAGCCCCAGCATTTT. This rearrangement joins TRBV7-8 to TRBJ1-5, with 10 bases aligning to TRBD1. V shed 5 bases and J 0 bases; nucleotides not matched to a gene: 7. This CDR3 region has 17 residues. Germline-derived CDR1 and CDR2 are SGHVS and FQNEAQ.